This TCR beta chain was sequenced in a study of cytomegalovirus exposure and HLA in healthy donors. At the level of the study: Genotyping showed around four fifths of about 370 donors falling in the Caucasian-associated ancestry cluster.

Primers for the PCR totalled 60 Vbeta and 13 Jbeta. Assay: immunoSEQ multiplex PCR; the TCRdb copy retains only in-frame clones and omits some. The sample has under 200,000 clones; around 73% are singletons. Concerning this clone itself: Its antigen is not known.

V lost 5 bases, J lost 10 bases, and 6 bases lay in between. Germline CDR1 is MDHEN and CDR2 is SYDVKM. This CDR3 is 10 amino acids long. Whole-study findings and limits: Data from an earlier analysis indicated that most TCR beta V segments were productive either about 87% or about 30% of the time. Later on, an analysis found that several of the most significant clusters appeared to be linked to common viral pathogens, which included parvovirus B19. A later look showed TCR association rates differing by HLA locus, highest for DRB1 and lowest for HLA-C.

V gene TRBV28 combines with J gene TRBJ2-1, with a weak D call TRBD2 (5 bases). Sequences were obtained from PBMCs. The sequence was collected from a woman younger than 35 in good health and CMV-seropositive. The CDR3 DNA is TGTGCCAGCAGTACTAGGGAGCAGTTCTTC. Translating it yields CASSTREQFF.